The TCR beta chain described here comes from a study of CD8 T cells in ankylosing spondylitis. Study-level points and caveats: Matched synovial fluid from ankylosing spondylitis patients was reported to be enriched for disease-linked clones. Fewer than ten highly homologous variants made up a TCR beta motif that seemed to typify ankylosing spondylitis blood.

CDR1 DFQATT and CDR2 SNEGSKA come from the germline V gene (reference sequence). This CDR3 is built from 15 residues. With 5 bases clipped from V and 8 bases from J, the junction kept 12 bases outside the gene matches. Generation of TCR beta libraries employed quantitative 5'-RACE incorporating molecular barcodes. TCRdb re-derived calls from the 5' RACE reads in MiXCR, one entry per CDR3 protein. Among 120,000 to 150,000 distinct CDR3 sequences listed, roughly 8.4% were seen once. Concerning this clonotype itself: The antigen remains undetermined.

The source of this sequence is a male donor with ankylosing spondylitis. Sequencing used synovial fluid, either unsorted or a sorted T cell fraction (not recorded which). The V gene is TRBV20-1, the J gene TRBJ2-1; 10 nucleotides align to TRBD1. CDR3 nucleotide sequence: TGCAGTGCTCCTATCCGGGACAGGGGTATCGATGAGCAGTTCTTC. Translated: CSAPIRDRGIDEQFF.